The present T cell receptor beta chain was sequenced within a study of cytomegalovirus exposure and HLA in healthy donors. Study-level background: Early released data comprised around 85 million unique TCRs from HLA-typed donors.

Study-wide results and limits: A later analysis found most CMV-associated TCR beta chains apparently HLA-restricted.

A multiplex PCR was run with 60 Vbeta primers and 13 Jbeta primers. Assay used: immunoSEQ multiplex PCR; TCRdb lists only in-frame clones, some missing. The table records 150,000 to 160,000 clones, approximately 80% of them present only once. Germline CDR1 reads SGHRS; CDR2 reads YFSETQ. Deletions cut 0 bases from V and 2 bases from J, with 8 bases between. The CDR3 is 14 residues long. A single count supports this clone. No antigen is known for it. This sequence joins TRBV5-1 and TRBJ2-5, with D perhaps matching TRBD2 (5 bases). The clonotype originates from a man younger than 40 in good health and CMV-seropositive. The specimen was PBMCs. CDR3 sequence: CASSLAPGQETQYF. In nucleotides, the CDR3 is TGCGCCAGCAGCTTGGCTCCGGGACAAGAGACCCAGTACTTC.